Presented here are 4 T cell receptor beta chains from one specimen sequenced in a study of T cell changes during pregnancy in multiple sclerosis (dated by TCRdb to 2018 to 2020). The library was built by means of the immunoSEQ multiplex PCR assay. TCRdb mirrors the immuneACCESS table, restricted to in-frame sequences. Some clones are absent from its copies; in checked studies, under half trace to an unresolved V gene, and the reason for the others is unknown. This sample holds around 25,000 clones; approximately 91% were observed only once. Jointly, the top ten make up less than 10% of the sample. The sample in question was CD8+ T cells from peripheral blood mononuclear cells, obtained in the second trimester of pregnancy. The source is a female donor with multiple sclerosis, enrolled in a pregnancy study.

The chain is built from TRBV10-3 and TRBJ1-2, with 7 bases fitting TRBD1. CDR1 and CDR2 (germline): ENHRY, SYGVKD. The CDR3 has 14 residues. Trimming took 10 bases from V and 0 from J; bases not matched to a gene: 8. Here the CDR3 reads CATRDSQTNYGYTF. The CDR3 nucleotides read TGTGCCACCCGGGACAGCCAGACTAACTATGGCTACACCTTC.

This chain connects TRBV11-1 to TRBJ2-1; TRBD1 matches at 7 bases. This CDR3 has 11 residues. The trim removed 4 bases at V and 10 bases at J, leaving 1 base unmatched. Germline V gene sequence: CDR1 SGHAT, CDR2 FQDESV (reference sequence). CDR3: CASSSTGEQFF. Here the CDR3 DNA reads TGTGCCAGCAGCTCGACAGGGGAGCAGTTCTTC. Full variable domain (rest looked up from reference TRBV11-1 and TRBJ2-1): EAEVAQSPRYKITEKSQAVAFWCDPISGHATLYWYRQILGQGPELLVQFQDESVVDDSQLPKDRFSAERLKGVDSTLKIQPAELGDSAMYLCASSSTGEQFFGPGTRLTVL.

The chain combines TRBV7-9 with TRBJ1-2; unclear D gene. The V end lost 1 base, the J end lost 2 bases, and 11 bases lay between the germline ends. This CDR3 has 15 amino acids. Germline values: CDR1 SEHNR, CDR2 FQNEAQ (reference sequence). The CDR3 region is CASSLVVIRNYGYTF. The CDR3 bases are TGTGCCAGCAGCTTAGTGGTCATCAGAAACTATGGCTACACCTTC.

This chain links TRBV7-9 with TRBJ2-7; 8 bases are a match to TRBD2. CDR3 length equals 16 residues. V gave up 5 bases and J gave up 0 bases; unmatched junction bases: 9. Germline CDR1 is SEHNR and CDR2 is FQNEAQ (reference sequence). The CDR3 sequence is CASSPREGVSSYEQYF. CDR3 sequence (DNA): TGTGCCAGCAGCCCCCGGGAGGGAGTAAGCTCCTACGAGCAGTACTTC.